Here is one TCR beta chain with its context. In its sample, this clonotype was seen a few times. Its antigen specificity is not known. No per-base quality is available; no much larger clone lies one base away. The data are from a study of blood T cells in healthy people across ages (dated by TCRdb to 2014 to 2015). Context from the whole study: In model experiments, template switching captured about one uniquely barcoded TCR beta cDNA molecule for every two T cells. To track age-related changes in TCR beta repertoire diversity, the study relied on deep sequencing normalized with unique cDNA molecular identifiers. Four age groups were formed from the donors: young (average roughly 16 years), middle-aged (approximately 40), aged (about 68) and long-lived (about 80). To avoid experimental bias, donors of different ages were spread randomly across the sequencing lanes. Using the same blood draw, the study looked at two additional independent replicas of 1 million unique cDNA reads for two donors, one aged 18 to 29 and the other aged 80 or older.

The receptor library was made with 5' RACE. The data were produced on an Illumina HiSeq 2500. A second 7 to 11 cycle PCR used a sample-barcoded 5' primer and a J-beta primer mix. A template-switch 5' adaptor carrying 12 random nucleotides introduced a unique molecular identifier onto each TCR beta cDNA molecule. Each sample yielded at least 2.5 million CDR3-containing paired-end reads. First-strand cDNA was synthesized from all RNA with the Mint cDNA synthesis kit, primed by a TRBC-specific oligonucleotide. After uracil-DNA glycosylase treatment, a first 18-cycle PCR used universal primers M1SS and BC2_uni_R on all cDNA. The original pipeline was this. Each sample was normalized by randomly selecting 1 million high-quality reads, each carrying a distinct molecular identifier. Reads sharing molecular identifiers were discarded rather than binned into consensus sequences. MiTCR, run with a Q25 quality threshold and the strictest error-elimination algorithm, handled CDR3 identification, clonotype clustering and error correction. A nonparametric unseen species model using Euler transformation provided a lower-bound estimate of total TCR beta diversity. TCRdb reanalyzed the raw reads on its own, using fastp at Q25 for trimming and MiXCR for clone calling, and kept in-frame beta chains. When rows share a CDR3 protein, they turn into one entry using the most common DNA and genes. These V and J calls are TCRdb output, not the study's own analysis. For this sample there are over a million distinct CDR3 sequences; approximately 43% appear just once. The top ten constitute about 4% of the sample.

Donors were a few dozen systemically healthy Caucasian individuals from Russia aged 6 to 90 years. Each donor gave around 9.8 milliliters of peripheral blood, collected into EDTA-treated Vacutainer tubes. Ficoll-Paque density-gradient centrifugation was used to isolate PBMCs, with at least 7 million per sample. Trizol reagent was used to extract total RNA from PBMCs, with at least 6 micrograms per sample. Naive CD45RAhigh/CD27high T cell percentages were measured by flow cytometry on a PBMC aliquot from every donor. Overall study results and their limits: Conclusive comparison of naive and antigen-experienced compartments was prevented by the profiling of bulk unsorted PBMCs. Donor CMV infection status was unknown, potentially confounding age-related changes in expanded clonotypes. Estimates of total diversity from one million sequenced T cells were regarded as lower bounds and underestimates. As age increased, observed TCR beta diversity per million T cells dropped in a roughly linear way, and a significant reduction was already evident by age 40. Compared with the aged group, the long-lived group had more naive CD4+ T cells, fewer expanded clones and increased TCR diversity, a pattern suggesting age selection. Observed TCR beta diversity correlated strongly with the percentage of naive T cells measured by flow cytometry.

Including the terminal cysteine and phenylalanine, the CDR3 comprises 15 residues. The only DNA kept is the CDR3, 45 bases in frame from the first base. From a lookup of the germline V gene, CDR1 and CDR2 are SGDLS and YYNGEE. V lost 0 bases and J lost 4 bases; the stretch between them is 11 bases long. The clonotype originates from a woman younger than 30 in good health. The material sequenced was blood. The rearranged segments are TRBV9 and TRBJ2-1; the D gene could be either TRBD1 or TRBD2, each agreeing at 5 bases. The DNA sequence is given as TGTGCCAGCAGCGTAGTCGTGGGACCGTACAATGAGCAGTTCTTC. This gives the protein CASSVVVGPYNEQFF.